This TCR beta chain was sequenced during a study of human thymus T cells. Study observations and caveats: Within thymic and blood repertoires, V and J gene usage appeared to be biased. Related research reported highly overlapping thymic repertoires among unrelated individuals.

As to this clone: Its antigen is not identified.

Profiled with immunoSEQ multiplex PCR; TCRdb holds only in-frame clones, not every one. Of tens of thousands of clones listed, around 96% are singletons. Thymic material originated from resections removed in the course of corrective heart surgery. Corrective surgery for congenital heart defects was being performed on the healthy Finnish infants who served as donors. Germline values: CDR1 MNHNY, CDR2 SVGAGI (reference sequence). The CDR3 runs to 11 residues. V lost 8 bases, J lost 6 bases, and 2 bases stayed unmatched. V is TRBV6-6 and J is TRBJ1-1, with 8 bases identical to TRBD1. The receptor's source is a boy less than two years old with a congenital heart defect but otherwise immunologically healthy. Sequencing was performed on thymus tissue. The CDR3 DNA reads TGTGCCAGCGGACAGGGTGCTGAAGCTTTCTTT. Translating gives CASGQGAEAFF.